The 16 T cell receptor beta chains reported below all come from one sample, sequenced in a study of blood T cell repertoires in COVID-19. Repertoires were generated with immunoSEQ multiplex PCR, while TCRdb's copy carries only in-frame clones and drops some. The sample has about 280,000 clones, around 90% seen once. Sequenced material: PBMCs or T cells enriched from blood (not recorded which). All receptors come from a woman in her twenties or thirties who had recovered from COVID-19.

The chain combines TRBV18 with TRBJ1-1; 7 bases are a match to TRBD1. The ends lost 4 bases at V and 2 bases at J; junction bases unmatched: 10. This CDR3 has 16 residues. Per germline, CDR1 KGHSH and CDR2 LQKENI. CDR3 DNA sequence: TGTGCCAGCTCACTGATTCCGGGACAGAGAAACACTGAAGCTTTCTTT. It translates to CASSLIPGQRNTEAFF.

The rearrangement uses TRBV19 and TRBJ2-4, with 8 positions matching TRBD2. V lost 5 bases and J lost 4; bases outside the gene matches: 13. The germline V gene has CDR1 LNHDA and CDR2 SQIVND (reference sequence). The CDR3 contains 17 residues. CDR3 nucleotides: TGTGCCAGTAGTTCTATGGGAGCGGGAGAGTTGAAAAACATTCAGTACTTC. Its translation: CASSSMGAGELKNIQYF.

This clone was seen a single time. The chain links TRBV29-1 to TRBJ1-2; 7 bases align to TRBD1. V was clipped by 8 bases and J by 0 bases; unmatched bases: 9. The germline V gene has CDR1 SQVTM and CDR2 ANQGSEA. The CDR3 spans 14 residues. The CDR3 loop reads CSTETGLTNYGYTF. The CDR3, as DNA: TGCAGCACCGAGACAGGGCTTACTAACTATGGCTACACCTTC.

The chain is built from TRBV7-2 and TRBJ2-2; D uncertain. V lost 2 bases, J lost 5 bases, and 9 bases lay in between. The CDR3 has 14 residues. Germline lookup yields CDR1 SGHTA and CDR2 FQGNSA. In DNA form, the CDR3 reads TGTGCCAGCAGCTTATTTATAGCTACCGGGGAGCTGTTTTTT. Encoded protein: CASSLFIATGELFF.

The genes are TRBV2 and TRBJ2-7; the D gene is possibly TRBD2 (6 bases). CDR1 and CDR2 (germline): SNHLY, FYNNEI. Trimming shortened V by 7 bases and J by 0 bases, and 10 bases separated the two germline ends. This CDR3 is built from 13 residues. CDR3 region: CASTGGASYEQYF. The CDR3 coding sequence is TGTGCCAGCACCGGCGGGGCCTCCTACGAGCAGTACTTC.

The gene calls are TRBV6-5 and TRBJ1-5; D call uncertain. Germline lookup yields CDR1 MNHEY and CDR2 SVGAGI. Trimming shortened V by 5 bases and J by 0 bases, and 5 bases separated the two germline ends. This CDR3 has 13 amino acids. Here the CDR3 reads CASSRASNQPQHF. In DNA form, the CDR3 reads TGTGCCAGCAGTCGAGCTAGCAATCAGCCCCAGCATTTT.

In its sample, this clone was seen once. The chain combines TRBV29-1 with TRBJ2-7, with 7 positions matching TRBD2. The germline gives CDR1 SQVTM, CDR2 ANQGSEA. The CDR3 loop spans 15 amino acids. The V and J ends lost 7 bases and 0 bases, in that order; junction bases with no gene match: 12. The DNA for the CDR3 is TGCAGCGCCGGACATACTAGCGAGGTCTCCTACGAGCAGTACTTC. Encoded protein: CSAGHTSEVSYEQYF.

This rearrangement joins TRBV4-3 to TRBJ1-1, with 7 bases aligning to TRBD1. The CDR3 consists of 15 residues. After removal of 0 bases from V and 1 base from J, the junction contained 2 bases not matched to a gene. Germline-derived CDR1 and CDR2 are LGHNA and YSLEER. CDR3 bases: TGCGCCAGCAGCCAAGAACAGGGGAGGAACACTGAAGCTTTCTTT. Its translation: CASSQEQGRNTEAFF.

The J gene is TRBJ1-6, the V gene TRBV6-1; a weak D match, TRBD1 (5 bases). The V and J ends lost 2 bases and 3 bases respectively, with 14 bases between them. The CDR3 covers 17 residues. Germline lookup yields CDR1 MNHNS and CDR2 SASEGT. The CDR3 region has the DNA TGTGCCAGCAGTGAATTCGTTGGGGGGGGCTATAATTCACCCCTCCACTTT. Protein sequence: CASSEFVGGGYNSPLHF.

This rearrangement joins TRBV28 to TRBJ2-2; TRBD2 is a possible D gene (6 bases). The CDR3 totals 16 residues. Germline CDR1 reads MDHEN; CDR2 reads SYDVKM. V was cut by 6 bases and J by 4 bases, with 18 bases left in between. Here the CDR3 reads CASSYWAGLPTGELFF. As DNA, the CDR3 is TGTGCCAGCAGCTACTGGGCGGGACTCCCCACCGGGGAGCTGTTTTTT.

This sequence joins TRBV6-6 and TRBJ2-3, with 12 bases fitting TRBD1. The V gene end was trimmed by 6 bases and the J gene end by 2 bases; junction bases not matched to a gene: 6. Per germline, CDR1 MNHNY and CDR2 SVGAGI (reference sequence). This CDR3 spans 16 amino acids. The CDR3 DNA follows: TGTGCCAGCAGCCGGGACAGGGGGCGAACCACAGATACGCAGTATTTT. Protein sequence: CASSRDRGRTTDTQYF.

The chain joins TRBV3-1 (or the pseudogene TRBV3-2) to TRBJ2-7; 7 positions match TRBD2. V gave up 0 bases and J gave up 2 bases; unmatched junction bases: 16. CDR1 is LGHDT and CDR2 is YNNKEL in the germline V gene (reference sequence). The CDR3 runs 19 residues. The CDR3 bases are TGTGCCAGCAGCCAAGATTGGGGAGGGACGGACTGGATTACCTACGAGCAGTACTTC. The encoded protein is CASSQDWGGTDWITYEQYF.

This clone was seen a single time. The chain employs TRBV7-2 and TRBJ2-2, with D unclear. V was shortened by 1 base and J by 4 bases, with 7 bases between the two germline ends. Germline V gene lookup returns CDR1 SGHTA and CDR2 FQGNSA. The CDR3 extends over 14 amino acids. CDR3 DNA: TGTGCCAGCAGCTTAGACCCCGGCACCGGGGAGCTGTTTTTT. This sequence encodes CASSLDPGTGELFF.

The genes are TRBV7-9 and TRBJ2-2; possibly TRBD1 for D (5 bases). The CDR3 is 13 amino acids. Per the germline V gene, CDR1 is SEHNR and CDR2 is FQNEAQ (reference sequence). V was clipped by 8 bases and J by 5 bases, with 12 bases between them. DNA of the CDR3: TGTGCCAGCGGCTCGGCAGGGACCGGGGAGCTGTTTTTT. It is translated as CASGSAGTGELFF.

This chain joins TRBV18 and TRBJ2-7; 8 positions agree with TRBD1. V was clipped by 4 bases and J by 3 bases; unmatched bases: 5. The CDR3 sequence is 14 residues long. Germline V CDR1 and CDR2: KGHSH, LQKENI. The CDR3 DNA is TGTGCCAGCTCACTAGCGACAGGGGTCTACGAGCAGTACTTC. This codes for CASSLATGVYEQYF.

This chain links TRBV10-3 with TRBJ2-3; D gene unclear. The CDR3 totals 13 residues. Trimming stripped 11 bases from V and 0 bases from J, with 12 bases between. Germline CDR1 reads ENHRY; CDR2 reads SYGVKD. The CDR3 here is CAVQSASTDTQYF. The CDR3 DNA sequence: TGTGCCGTTCAGAGCGCTAGCACAGATACGCAGTATTTT.